What follows are 25 T cell receptor beta chains derived from one specimen sequenced in a study of blood T cell repertoires in COVID-19. Repertoires were generated with immunoSEQ multiplex PCR, while TCRdb's copy carries only in-frame clones and drops some. The data show roughly 150,000 clones, more than 75% seen once. The sequencing sample was made of peripheral blood. Receptor source: a woman aged 50 to 65 with acute or convalescent COVID-19.

This sequence joins TRBV3-1 (or the pseudogene TRBV3-2) and TRBJ1-3; 7 bases agree with TRBD1. V was pared by 4 bases and J by 1 base, with 4 bases of the junction left unmatched. The CDR3 loop spans 15 amino acids. Germline V CDR1 and CDR2: LGHDT, YNNKEL (reference sequence). This CDR3 reads CASSPRQGSGNTIYF. The DNA for the CDR3 is TGTGCCAGCAGCCCCCGACAGGGTTCTGGAAACACCATATATTTT.

The V and J genes are TRBV2 and TRBJ2-5; 13 positions match TRBD2. V shed 5 bases and J 9 bases; nucleotides not matched to a gene: 12. The V gene's germline CDR1 is SNHLY and CDR2 FYNNEI. The CDR3 length is 16 residues. For the CDR3, the DNA is TGTGCCAGCAGTCCCCCGGGACTAGCGGGGTCTAGGGCCCAGTACTTC. It is translated as CASSPPGLAGSRAQYF.

The V and J genes are TRBV10-3 and TRBJ1-3; 9 positions match TRBD1. V lost 11 bases, J lost 6 bases, and 8 bases stayed unmatched. Germline V gene lookup returns CDR1 ENHRY and CDR2 SYGVKD. CDR3 length equals 13 residues. This chain's CDR3 is CASGGTGLNTIYF. The CDR3 DNA reads TGTGCCTCAGGAGGGACAGGGTTAAACACCATATATTTT.

This clone was counted a single time. The chain couples TRBV28 to TRBJ1-2; no firm D call. CDR1 and CDR2 (germline): MDHEN, SYDVKM. The CDR3 extends over 12 amino acids. Between the trimmed V and J ends, which lost 5 bases and 4 bases, there was a span of 8 bases. The CDR3, as DNA: TGTGCCAGCAGTGTCGTCTCCTATGGCTACACCTTC. Protein: CASSVVSYGYTF.

The chain carries TRBV9 and TRBJ1-6, with 10 bases aligning to TRBD1. Trimming at V came to 3 bases and at J to 12 bases, leaving 12 bases not matched to a gene. Per germline, CDR1 SGDLS and CDR2 YYNGEE. The CDR3 loop spans 16 amino acids. The CDR3 protein is CASSDPGQGPWEPLHF. The CDR3 bases are TGTGCCAGCAGCGACCCGGGACAGGGGCCTTGGGAACCCCTCCACTTT.

The chain couples TRBV3-1 (or the pseudogene TRBV3-2) to TRBJ1-6; no reliable D call. V was cut by 1 base and J by 14 bases, with 9 bases left in between. The CDR3 runs to 12 residues. The germline CDR1 and CDR2 sequences are LGHDT and YNNKEL (reference sequence). The CDR3 here is CASSQGARTLHF. CDR3 coding DNA: TGTGCCAGCAGCCAAGGGGCCCGCACCCTCCACTTT.

The rearrangement joins TRBV9 to TRBJ2-1; the match to TRBD1 covers 7 bases. V was pared by 0 bases and J by 6 bases, with 12 bases of the junction left unmatched. Germline V gene sequence: CDR1 SGDLS, CDR2 YYNGEE. The CDR3 contains 17 residues. The CDR3 sequence: CASSVGVKQGSFNEQFF. For the CDR3, the DNA is TGTGCCAGCAGCGTAGGAGTTAAACAGGGGTCATTCAATGAGCAGTTCTTC.

This chain links TRBV2 with TRBJ2-5; a weak D match, TRBD1 (6 bases). Germline values: CDR1 SNHLY, CDR2 FYNNEI. Trimming shortened V by 10 bases and J by 5 bases, and 17 bases separated the two germline ends. This CDR3 has 13 residues. The CDR3 coding sequence is TGTGCCATTGGACAGATACAACGGGAGACCCAGTACTTC. Its protein product is CAIGQIQRETQYF.

This rearrangement joins TRBV6-2 or TRBV6-3 to TRBJ1-2; D is perhaps TRBD1 (6 bases). Trimming stripped 2 bases from V and 6 bases from J, with 22 bases between. Germline values: CDR1 MNHEY, CDR2 SVGEGT. This CDR3 contains 17 residues. The chain's CDR3 is CASSYEGLQGSVDGYTF. The CDR3 DNA follows: TGTGCCAGCAGTTACGAAGGATTACAGGGCAGCGTGGATGGCTACACCTTC.

The CDR3 here is CASSLFSDRNTEAFF. CDR3 nucleotide sequence: TGTGCCAGCAGTTTATTTTCGGACAGGAACACTGAAGCTTTCTTT. The rearrangement uses TRBV27 and TRBJ1-1; D is possibly TRBD1 (6 bases). CDR3 length equals 15 residues. Germline assignment: CDR1 MNHEY and CDR2 SMNVEV (reference sequence). Trimming left V 1 base short and J 1 base short, with 10 bases between.

The chain links TRBV19 to TRBJ1-1; the match to TRBD1 covers 9 bases. There are 16 residues in the CDR3. V was pared by 2 bases and J by 2 bases, with 6 bases of the junction left unmatched. Germline lookup yields CDR1 LNHDA and CDR2 SQIVND (reference sequence). DNA for the CDR3: TGTGCCAGTAGTATAATGGGGACAGGGACCAACACTGAAGCTTTCTTT. It translates to CASSIMGTGTNTEAFF.

The chain uses TRBV11-3 and TRBJ2-1; a possible D gene is TRBD2 (7 bases). V lost 0 bases and J 11 bases, leaving 11 bases between the germline ends. CDR1 SGHNT and CDR2 YENEEA come from the germline V gene. The CDR3 runs to 13 residues. The CDR3 region has the DNA TGTGCCAGCAGCTTAGAGGCCGGGGGGCAGCAGTTCTTC. Its protein is CASSLEAGGQQFF.

The CDR3 region has the DNA TGTGCCAGCAATATCGCAGATAACGGCTACACCTTC. Amino acid sequence: CASNIADNGYTF. The chain links TRBV12-3 or TRBV12-4 to TRBJ1-2; D not certain. The CDR3 consists of 12 residues. Trimming removed 7 bases from V and 8 bases from J, with 14 bases in between.

The gene calls are TRBV9 and TRBJ2-7, with 11 bases that match TRBD2. The germline CDR1 and CDR2 sequences are SGDLS and YYNGEE. This CDR3 comprises 15 residues. Germline trimming cut 3 bases from V and 1 base from J; bases unmatched to any gene: 3. In nucleotides, the CDR3 is TGTGCCAGCAGCGGATTAGCGGGGGGGTCCTACGAGCAGTACTTC. Its protein is CASSGLAGGSYEQYF. The whole variable domain, remainder taken from reference TRBV9 and TRBJ2-7, is DSGVTQTPKHLITATGQRVTLRCSPRSGDLSVYWYQQSLDQGLQFLIQYYNGEERAKGNILERFSAQQFPDLHSELNLSSLELGDSALYFCASSGLAGGSYEQYFGPGTRLTVT.

V and J are TRBV7-3 and TRBJ2-3; D possibly corresponds to TRBD1 (6 bases). CDR1 and CDR2 from the germline V gene are SGHTA and FQGTGA. The CDR3 covers 15 residues. V dropped 2 bases and J dropped 11 bases, with 20 bases sitting between them. For the CDR3, the DNA is TGTGCCAGCAGCTTATCGTGGGCATCAGGGGACGGGCAGTATTTT. The encoded protein is CASSLSWASGDGQYF.

The chain joins TRBV5-1 to TRBJ2-3; 11 bases match TRBD2. Germline CDR1 is SGHRS and CDR2 is YFSETQ. V shed 0 bases, J shed 3 bases, and the junction held 3 bases outside the gene matches. The CDR3 loop spans 16 amino acids. The CDR3 region is CASSLALAGGTDTQYF. The CDR3 bases are TGCGCCAGCAGCTTGGCGTTAGCGGGGGGGACAGATACGCAGTATTTT.

This chain connects TRBV4-1 to TRBJ2-1, with D perhaps matching TRBD2 (5 bases). The V gene lost 1 base and the J gene lost 5 bases, with 12 bases spanning the gap. Germline V lookup: CDR1 MGHRA, CDR2 YSYEKL. The CDR3 contains 15 residues. The CDR3 DNA reads TGCGCCAGCAGCCAAGGATCGGGGAACCACAATGAGCAGTTCTTC. Its protein product is CASSQGSGNHNEQFF.

Only one count was recorded for this clone. The V and J genes are TRBV18 and TRBJ1-1, with D possibly matching TRBD1 (6 bases). The CDR3 contains 13 residues. Germline V gene lookup returns CDR1 KGHSH and CDR2 LQKENI. Trimming removed 3 bases from V and 6 bases from J, with 11 bases in between. The CDR3 nucleotides are TGTGCCAGCTCACCGGGAGAGGGGGCTGAAGCTTTCTTT. Encoded protein: CASSPGEGAEAFF.

The table lists this clone with a few counts. The V call is TRBV19, the J call TRBJ1-2; the D gene is possibly TRBD1 (5 bases). Germline V gene data show CDR1 as LNHDA and CDR2 as SQIVND (reference sequence). With 1 base removed from V and 4 bases from J, the gap between germline ends came to 7 bases. This CDR3 has 13 residues. This CDR3 is CASSIGQLYGYTF. CDR3 coding DNA: TGTGCCAGTAGTATAGGACAGCTCTATGGCTACACCTTC.

This clone was counted a single time. The gene calls are TRBV5-1 and TRBJ1-4, with D perhaps TRBD1 (5 bases). Trimming shortened V by 0 bases and J by 10 bases, and 13 bases separated the two germline ends. The CDR3 is 14 residues long. Germline CDR1 is SGHRS and CDR2 is YFSETQ. This CDR3 is CASSLEGASGKLFF. CDR3 coding DNA: TGCGCCAGCAGCTTGGAAGGGGCCTCGGGAAAACTGTTTTTT.

This clone has just a few counts. The chain has TRBV10-3 and TRBJ2-7, with 8 positions matching TRBD1. The germline V gene encodes CDR1 ENHRY and CDR2 SYGVKD. The CDR3 has 12 residues. Trimming at V came to 9 bases and at J to 3 bases, leaving 4 bases not matched to a gene. CDR3 in DNA: TGTGCCATTGGACAGGGTTACTACGAGCAGTACTTC. This gives the protein CAIGQGYYEQYF.

The chain combines TRBV6-5 with TRBJ2-7, with TRBD2 matching over 8 bases. Germline-derived CDR1 and CDR2 are MNHEY and SVGAGI. There are 15 residues in the CDR3. V shed 8 bases, J shed 2 bases, and the junction held 11 bases outside the gene matches. This CDR3 is CASLERGLLTYEQYF. CDR3 sequence (DNA): TGTGCCAGCCTTGAGCGGGGGTTACTAACCTACGAGCAGTACTTC.

This chain links TRBV19 with TRBJ1-5; maybe TRBD1 (6 bases). Trimming removed 3 bases at V and 5 bases at J, with 11 bases between. Germline CDR1 LNHDA, CDR2 SQIVND (reference sequence). The CDR3 extends over 14 amino acids. The CDR3 sequence is CASSMVGAYQPQHF. The CDR3 DNA reads TGTGCCAGTAGTATGGTGGGGGCCTATCAGCCCCAGCATTTT.

This clone appeared a few times. V usage is TRBV6-1 and J usage is TRBJ1-4; 8 nucleotides line up with TRBD1. The germline CDR1 and CDR2 sequences are MNHNS and SASEGT. The trim removed 4 bases at V and 5 bases at J, leaving 9 bases unmatched. The CDR3 runs 16 residues. CDR3 residues: CASSVLPGGINEKLFF. The DNA of the CDR3 is TGTGCCAGCAGTGTATTACCAGGGGGCATCAATGAAAAACTGTTTTTT.

The chain recombines TRBV6-1 with TRBJ1-2; 11 bases agree with TRBD1. V lost 7 bases, J lost 3 bases, and 4 bases stayed unmatched. Germline V gene data show CDR1 as MNHNS and CDR2 as SASEGT. This CDR3 has 14 amino acids. The CDR3 DNA is TGTGCCAGCATTGAGGACAGGGGGCACTATGGCTACACCTTC. Amino acids: CASIEDRGHYGYTF.